Listed below are T cell receptor beta chains from one sample, sequenced in a study of identical twins. MiXCR, applied by TCRdb to the 5' RACE reads, yields one record per CDR3 protein. The sample yields about 890,000 distinct CDR3 sequences, about 12% seen once. This sample also appeared in a second study, on yellow fever vaccine responses in identical twins.

Material: PBMCs. Receptor source: a woman aged 18-35 years in good health. CDR3s include the opening cysteine and the closing phenylalanine or tryptophan. Fields, in order: V gene, clone size, J gene, D gene, CDR3 DNA, CDR3 protein. D genes are given only for firm matches. Clone sizes are given selectively: once, few, many, or a class where the clone is expanded.

V gene: TRBV4-1
clone size: -
J gene: TRBJ1-6
D gene: -
CDR3 DNA: TGCGCCAGCAGCCAAGGAGTGGGTTCACCCCTCCACTTT
CDR3 protein: CASSQGVGSPLHF

V gene: TRBV4-1
clone size: -
J gene: TRBJ1-5
D gene: -
CDR3 DNA: TGCGCCAGCAGCCAAGAGGGGGGGCGAGGCAATCAGCCCCAGCATTTT
CDR3 protein: CASSQEGGRGNQPQHF

V gene: TRBV11-3
clone size: many
J gene: TRBJ2-3
D gene: TRBD2
CDR3 DNA: TGTGCCAGCAGCAAGACTAGCGGGAGTGGGGATACGCAGTATTTT
CDR3 protein: CASSKTSGSGDTQYF

V gene: TRBV18
clone size: many
J gene: TRBJ1-1
D gene: TRBD1
CDR3 DNA: TGTGCCAGCTCACAGACAGGGGCCTTCAGCACTGAAGCTTTCTTT
CDR3 protein: CASSQTGAFSTEAFF

V gene: TRBV6-5
clone size: few
J gene: TRBJ1-6
D gene: -
CDR3 DNA: TGTGCCAGCAGTTACGGGAGCTCCTATAATTCACCCCTCCACTTT
CDR3 protein: CASSYGSSYNSPLHF

V gene: TRBV2
clone size: -
J gene: TRBJ2-7
D gene: TRBD2
CDR3 DNA: TGTGCCAGCAGTGACGAAGCGGGAGGCTATACCTACGAGCAGTACTTC
CDR3 protein: CASSDEAGGYTYEQYF

V gene: TRBV5-1
clone size: -
J gene: TRBJ2-1
D gene: TRBD2
CDR3 DNA: TGCGCCAGCAGCGTACTAGCGGGAGGGCCGAGTGAGCAGTTCTTC
CDR3 protein: CASSVLAGGPSEQFF

V gene: TRBV11-2
clone size: few
J gene: TRBJ2-1
D gene: -
CDR3 DNA: TGTGCCAGCAGCTTAGCGTTAGCGGCGAACAATGAGCAGTTCTTC
CDR3 protein: CASSLALAANNEQFF

V gene: TRBV12-3/TRBV12-4
clone size: few
J gene: TRBJ2-2
D gene: TRBD1
CDR3 DNA: TGTGCCAGCAGTTTCTCCGGGACAGGGGACACCGGGGAGCTGTTTTTT
CDR3 protein: CASSFSGTGDTGELFF

V gene: TRBV27
clone size: few
J gene: TRBJ2-1
D gene: TRBD2
CDR3 DNA: TGTGCCAGCAGTTTATCGTGGGCTAGCGGGGCCAATGAGCAGTTCTTC
CDR3 protein: CASSLSWASGANEQFF

V gene: TRBV3-1
clone size: -
J gene: TRBJ2-5
D gene: -
CDR3 DNA: TGTGCCAGCAGCCACTTGGGGCCCGGGATCGAAGAGACCCAGTACTTC
CDR3 protein: CASSHLGPGIEETQYF

V gene: TRBV18
clone size: -
J gene: TRBJ2-3
D gene: -
CDR3 DNA: TGTGCCAGCTCACCACCGTCGGTAGCTCTCACAGATACGCAGTATTTT
CDR3 protein: CASSPPSVALTDTQYF

V gene: TRBV4-1
clone size: few
J gene: TRBJ1-1
D gene: -
CDR3 DNA: TGCGCCAGCAGCCACCCCAAGGAGTCAGGGGAGGTCACTGAAGCTTTCTTT
CDR3 protein: CASSHPKESGEVTEAFF

V gene: TRBV6-1
clone size: many
J gene: TRBJ1-5
D gene: -
CDR3 DNA: TGTGCCAGCAGGCCCTTTCGGAGCAATCAGCCCCAGCATTTT
CDR3 protein: CASRPFRSNQPQHF

V gene: TRBV6-6
clone size: -
J gene: TRBJ2-1
D gene: -
CDR3 DNA: TGTGCCAGCGGACAGTACAATGAGCAGTTCTTC
CDR3 protein: CASGQYNEQFF

V gene: TRBV5-6
clone size: many
J gene: TRBJ1-5
D gene: -
CDR3 DNA: TGTGCCAGCAGCTTGAGCTCAGGCAATCAGCCCCAGCATTTT
CDR3 protein: CASSLSSGNQPQHF

V gene: TRBV7-9
clone size: -
J gene: TRBJ2-2
D gene: -
CDR3 DNA: TGTGCCAGCAGCCCGGGGGTAGGGCGGAACACCGGGGAGCTGTTTTTT
CDR3 protein: CASSPGVGRNTGELFF

V gene: TRBV20-1
clone size: -
J gene: TRBJ2-5
D gene: TRBD2
CDR3 DNA: TGCAGTGCTAGAGATTGGCTAGCGGGAGTGATTAGGGGAGAGACCCAGTACTTC
CDR3 protein: CSARDWLAGVIRGETQYF

V gene: TRBV29-1
clone size: -
J gene: TRBJ1-1
D gene: -
CDR3 DNA: TGCAGCGTCTCGGGGTCCAGTATCGTGAACACTGAAGCTTTCTTT
CDR3 protein: CSVSGSSIVNTEAFF

V gene: TRBV20-1
clone size: -
J gene: TRBJ2-5
D gene: -
CDR3 DNA: TGCAGTGCGAGTACGTCGCAGGAGACCCAGTACTTC
CDR3 protein: CSASTSQETQYF

V gene: TRBV20-1
clone size: -
J gene: TRBJ1-5
D gene: -
CDR3 DNA: TGCAGTGCTAGAGATGGGGGATATAGCAATCAGCCCCAGCATTTT
CDR3 protein: CSARDGGYSNQPQHF

V gene: TRBV5-1
clone size: many
J gene: TRBJ2-3
D gene: TRBD1
CDR3 DNA: TGCGCCAGCAGCTTAACAGGGGCCGCAGATACGCAGTATTTT
CDR3 protein: CASSLTGAADTQYF

V gene: TRBV4-1
clone size: -
J gene: TRBJ2-1
D gene: -
CDR3 DNA: TGCGCCAGCAGCCAAGGTGGGGCAGGGTTAGACAATGAGCAGTTCTTC
CDR3 protein: CASSQGGAGLDNEQFF

V gene: TRBV29-1
clone size: -
J gene: TRBJ2-5
D gene: TRBD2
CDR3 DNA: TGCAGCGTACAGCGGGAGGGTTTGAAGACCCAGTACTTC
CDR3 protein: CSVQREGLKTQYF

V gene: TRBV24-1
clone size: -
J gene: TRBJ1-1
D gene: -
CDR3 DNA: TGTGCCACCAGTGATTCTCGGACACCGAACACTGAAGCTTTCTTT
CDR3 protein: CATSDSRTPNTEAFF

V gene: TRBV12-3/TRBV12-4
clone size: -
J gene: TRBJ2-5
D gene: TRBD1
CDR3 DNA: TGTGCCAGCAGTTTGAGGGGACAGAAAGAGACCCAGTACTTC
CDR3 protein: CASSLRGQKETQYF

V gene: TRBV11-2
clone size: few
J gene: TRBJ2-7
D gene: TRBD2
CDR3 DNA: TGTGCCAGCAGCCTGTCGGGACTAGCGGATTACGAGCAGTACTTC
CDR3 protein: CASSLSGLADYEQYF

V gene: TRBV7-9
clone size: -
J gene: TRBJ2-3
D gene: TRBD2
CDR3 DNA: TGTGCCAGCAGCTACCCGACTAGCCGCACAGATACGCAGTATTTT
CDR3 protein: CASSYPTSRTDTQYF

V gene: TRBV12-3/TRBV12-4
clone size: -
J gene: TRBJ2-1
D gene: -
CDR3 DNA: TGTGCCAGCAGTATTGCCGCGGGGCCCCCCAATGAGCAGTTCTTC
CDR3 protein: CASSIAAGPPNEQFF

V gene: TRBV6-5
clone size: -
J gene: TRBJ1-6
D gene: -
CDR3 DNA: TGTGCCAGCAGTCATTCGAACGTGGACGAATTCCACTTT
CDR3 protein: CASSHSNVDEFHF

V gene: TRBV12-3/TRBV12-4
clone size: few
J gene: TRBJ2-7
D gene: -
CDR3 DNA: TGTGCCAGCAGCCTGGGGGACTTTACCTACGAGCAGTACTTC
CDR3 protein: CASSLGDFTYEQYF

V gene: TRBV7-9
clone size: -
J gene: TRBJ1-1
D gene: -
CDR3 DNA: TGTGCCAGCAGCCTTTCCGGGACACAGAACACTGAAGCTTTCTTT
CDR3 protein: CASSLSGTQNTEAFF

V gene: TRBV5-1
clone size: -
J gene: TRBJ2-3
D gene: -
CDR3 DNA: TGCGCCAGCACCGCGACTTCGGGGGTCGCAGATACGCAGTATTTT
CDR3 protein: CASTATSGVADTQYF

V gene: TRBV6-1
clone size: -
J gene: TRBJ2-1
D gene: TRBD1
CDR3 DNA: TGTGCCAGCAAGACAGGGCTGGATGAGCAGTTCTTC
CDR3 protein: CASKTGLDEQFF

V gene: TRBV6-1
clone size: few
J gene: TRBJ1-2
D gene: TRBD1
CDR3 DNA: TGTGCCAGCAGATTCTATGGACAGGATAACGGCTACACCTTC
CDR3 protein: CASRFYGQDNGYTF

V gene: TRBV3-1
clone size: -
J gene: TRBJ2-2
D gene: TRBD1
CDR3 DNA: TGTGCCAGCAGCCGGACAGGGGGAGCCGGGGAGCTGTTTTTT
CDR3 protein: CASSRTGGAGELFF

V gene: TRBV10-3
clone size: -
J gene: TRBJ1-5
D gene: -
CDR3 DNA: TGTGCCATCACAGCTGAGGTGGGCAATCAGCCCCAGCATTTT
CDR3 protein: CAITAEVGNQPQHF

V gene: TRBV7-9
clone size: many
J gene: TRBJ1-4
D gene: -
CDR3 DNA: TGTGCCAGCAGCTTAGGGGAGGCGACTAATGAAAAACTGTTTTTT
CDR3 protein: CASSLGEATNEKLFF

V gene: TRBV20-1
clone size: few
J gene: TRBJ2-3
D gene: TRBD2
CDR3 DNA: TGCAGTGCTAGAGACGGGACTAGCTGGCCAGATACGCAGTATTTT
CDR3 protein: CSARDGTSWPDTQYF

V gene: TRBV11-2
clone size: few
J gene: TRBJ2-7
D gene: -
CDR3 DNA: TGTGCCAGCAGCTCGGTTACAGGGTTCGGGGAGCAGTACTTC
CDR3 protein: CASSSVTGFGEQYF

V gene: TRBV13
clone size: -
J gene: TRBJ2-1
D gene: TRBD1
CDR3 DNA: TGTGCCAGCAGCCTACAGGGGGCGCATCTCGATGAGCAGTTCTTC
CDR3 protein: CASSLQGAHLDEQFF

V gene: TRBV21-1
clone size: few
J gene: TRBJ2-7
D gene: -
CDR3 DNA: TGTGCCAGCAGCAATGGAAGGCAGGGTAGTACCTACGAGCAGTACTTC
CDR3 protein: CASSNGRQGSTYEQYF

V gene: TRBV3-1
clone size: -
J gene: TRBJ2-7
D gene: -
CDR3 DNA: TGTGCCAGCAGCCAAGATCCAGCGCGCTACGAGCAGTACTTC
CDR3 protein: CASSQDPARYEQYF

V gene: TRBV11-2
clone size: many
J gene: TRBJ2-3
D gene: TRBD2
CDR3 DNA: TGTGCCAGTAGTTTGAGACTAGCGGGAGTAGCGGATACGCAGTATTTT
CDR3 protein: CASSLRLAGVADTQYF

V gene: TRBV18
clone size: few
J gene: TRBJ2-1
D gene: -
CDR3 DNA: TGTGCCAGCTCCAACCAAAGAAGGGGGGAGCAGAGCTCCTACAATGAGCAGTTCTTC
CDR3 protein: CASSNQRRGEQSSYNEQFF

V gene: TRBV4-1
clone size: many
J gene: TRBJ1-4
D gene: -
CDR3 DNA: TGCGCCAGCAGCCGGACGGGAAATGAAAAACTGTTTTTT
CDR3 protein: CASSRTGNEKLFF

V gene: TRBV4-1
clone size: -
J gene: TRBJ1-5
D gene: -
CDR3 DNA: TGCGCCAGCAGCCAAGGTATGAGGACGGGGTTTAATCAGCCCCAGCATTTT
CDR3 protein: CASSQGMRTGFNQPQHF

V gene: TRBV29-1
clone size: few
J gene: TRBJ2-3
D gene: TRBD1
CDR3 DNA: TGCAGCGTTACCCAGGACAGGGGGAGGAATACGCAGTATTTT
CDR3 protein: CSVTQDRGRNTQYF

V gene: TRBV5-1
clone size: many
J gene: TRBJ1-1
D gene: -
CDR3 DNA: TGCGCCAGCAGCCTCAGACAGGCGGAAGGGAACACTGAAGCTTTCTTT
CDR3 protein: CASSLRQAEGNTEAFF

V gene: TRBV7-6
clone size: -
J gene: TRBJ2-2
D gene: TRBD1
CDR3 DNA: TGTGCCAGCAGCTATAAAATAGAACAGGGGGCGGACACCGGGGAGCTGTTTTTT
CDR3 protein: CASSYKIEQGADTGELFF

V gene: TRBV20-1
clone size: -
J gene: TRBJ2-1
D gene: -
CDR3 DNA: TGCAGTGCTAGAGCCCGGGGCAGAAATCCAACCAATGAGCAGTTCTTC
CDR3 protein: CSARARGRNPTNEQFF